This TCR beta chain was recovered during a study of Graves' ophthalmopathy and Graves' hyperthyroidism (dated by TCRdb to the late 2010s). In terms of the full investigation: Peripheral blood was collected at initial diagnosis, prior to any treatment. The study used signatures of the TCR beta repertoire to tell Graves' ophthalmopathy apart from Graves' hyperthyroidism and to predict which patients would progress to ophthalmopathy. In total, 120 to 150 blood samples were TCR-sequenced: under 45 ophthalmopathy, 80 or so hyperthyroidism and roughly 17 hyperthyroidism-to-ophthalmopathy patients. To explore V-J signatures that distinguish ophthalmopathy from hyperthyroidism, a discovery set of about a hundred patients was enrolled, made up of around 44 with ophthalmopathy and 57 with stable hyperthyroidism. An independent validation cohort was composed of 18 hyperthyroidism patients and more than 15 patients who later progressed from hyperthyroidism to ophthalmopathy. In roughly six hyperthyroidism patients, the T-cell repertoires found in thyroid tissue were compared with those found in blood. Once sampling was done, hyperthyroidism patients were given methimazole at a starting dose of 30 mg daily, while ophthalmopathy patients were given high-dose intravenous methylprednisolone. The approximately 100 discovery patients were randomly divided into training and test sets at a 7:3 ratio. Summary of the overall study and its limitations: No statistical method was used to predetermine the sample size, and group allocation was not hidden from the investigators. In cross-validation, the 13-signature model distinguished ophthalmopathy from stable hyperthyroidism with 85% to 90% sensitivity and around 82% specificity, and in the test set the corresponding values were roughly 80% and 75%. Most expanded thyroid clonotypes with a frequency above 0.001 also appeared in blood, which suggests that blood repertoires may reflect the immune response in the thyroid. In validation, the model predicted ophthalmopathy progression with roughly 68% sensitivity and about 77% specificity; about a dozen predicted patients were CT-confirmed with GO in a median of approximately six months.

This clonotype was counted many times. The antigen it recognizes is unknown. No base quality information exists; no much larger clone differs at one position. TCR beta CDR3 regions were amplified from RNA transcripts for repertoire sequencing. The first round of RT-PCR was done with HTBI primers and the Qiagen OneStep RT-PCR kit, and was followed by a second round of multiplex PCR, then size selection and purification. Libraries were sequenced on an Illumina HiSeq2000 using paired-end 100 bp reads. Concerning the study's data processing: SOAPnuke was used to process the reads, removing any read that contained adapters or uncalled bases, had a mean Phred below 15, or lacked an exact match to the constant primer or identifier. High-quality paired reads were merged with COPE v1.2.5. Each unique nucleotide sequence was defined as a clonotype, and clonotypes were aligned to IMGT TRB V, D and J references with MiTCR v1.1. The analysis was limited to V-J combinations with a frequency above 0.0001, which together covered approximately 99% of the repertoires. For each V-J combination, a TCR clonal expansion and chaos score was defined as F50 clonal expansion divided by the chaos observed in the TCRdist matrix. Welch's t-statistics and random forest were used to narrow the features down to around 13 V-J combinations, which were then fed into a naive Bayes classifier. Thyroid-blood repertoire similarity was quantified with the Morisita-Horn index. TCRdb took the public reads, trimmed them with fastp at Q25, ran MiXCR for clone calling and kept in-frame beta chains. Rows are unified per CDR3 protein, each entry keeping the most common DNA and genes. The V and J calls and clone size come from TCRdb's table, not from the authors' own analysis. For this sample there are 350,000 to 400,000 distinct CDR3 sequences; just over 15% appear just once. The top ten constitute 7% of the sample.

Here V drops 4 bases and J drops 8 bases, and the junction holds 5 bases not matched to any gene. Measured from the cysteine to the phenylalanine, the CDR3 is 14 residues long. CDR3 DNA is the only sequence kept; it has 42 bases, read in frame from the first base. The germline V gene provides CDR1 LGHNT and CDR2 FRNRAP. Hyperthyroidism was considered stable if no progression to ophthalmopathy occurred within 18 months of follow-up. Hyperthyroidism patients were newly diagnosed, were aged 18 to 65 years, and had a disease duration under 2 months. Patients with other autoimmune diseases, uncontrolled infections, pregnancy or lactation were excluded. Clinical symptoms, serum thyroxine, TRAb, thyroid ultrasound and orbital computed tomography formed the basis of the diagnosis. PBMCs were isolated from 8 to 10 ml of fresh peripheral blood by Ficoll-Paque density gradient centrifugation. Trizol reagent was used to extract the total RNA, and its quality was then checked on an Agilent 2100 Bioanalyzer.

This receptor was taken from a woman aged 18-29 years with stable Graves' hyperthyroidism. Donor details come from another sample of the same person, matched by shared clones. The chain couples TRBV12-5 to TRBJ1-6; 7 bases in the middle match TRBD1. The sample was peripheral blood. The CDR3 here reads CASGWGQSDSPLHF. The nucleotide sequence reads TGTGCTAGTGGTTGGGGACAGAGTGATTCACCCCTCCACTTT.